This entry lists 28 T cell receptor beta chains sequenced from one sample in a study of beta chain features in type 1 diabetes (dated by TCRdb to between 2018 and 2020). Library preparation employed the immunoSEQ multiplex PCR assay. The entire isolated RNA was reverse transcribed using the High Capacity cDNA Reverse Transcription Kit, and thus expressed TCRB transcripts were sequenced. TCRdb obtained this table from immuneACCESS and retained in-frame rearrangements with V and J assigned. These tables miss some clones; where compared with another copy, unresolved V genes account for less than half of the shortfall, and the remainder is unexplained. This sample holds 200,000 to 300,000 clones; 25% to 35% were observed only once. The ten largest clones capture more than 3% of the sample. The sequencing input was central memory CD4+ T cells from blood. These receptors all stem from a man aged 30-40 years in good health.

The sample holds a few counts of this clone. This chain links TRBV29-1 with TRBJ2-7; 7 nucleotides agree with TRBD1. This CDR3 has 13 residues. Trimming took 5 bases from V and 0 from J; bases not matched to a gene: 4. The germline V gene encodes CDR1 SQVTM and CDR2 ANQGSEA. The CDR3 bases are TGCAGCGTTCGAGGGGGCGCCTCCTACGAGCAGTACTTC. Protein sequence: CSVRGGASYEQYF.

The rearrangement links TRBV6-1 to TRBJ2-7, with 7 bases lining up with TRBD2. The V and J ends lost 2 bases and 7 bases, in that order; junction bases with no gene match: 11. The CDR3 runs 15 residues. CDR1 is MNHNS, CDR2 SASEGT, per germline. Here the CDR3 reads CASSEIWRTGGEQYF. DNA for the CDR3: TGTGCCAGCAGTGAAATTTGGAGGACCGGGGGGGAGCAGTACTTC.

J is TRBJ2-5 and V is TRBV25-1, with TRBD2 matching 12 bases. The V gene's germline CDR1 is MGHDK and CDR2 SYGVNS. With 3 bases clipped from V and 2 bases from J, the junction kept 7 bases outside the gene matches. This CDR3 region has 17 residues. The CDR3: CASSELTSGGSQETQYF. As DNA, the CDR3 is TGTGCCAGCAGTGAGCTGACTAGCGGGGGCTCTCAAGAGACCCAGTACTTC.

This clone was observed once. V is TRBV14 and J is TRBJ2-3; 8 bases line up with TRBD2. V gave up 0 bases and J gave up 5 bases; unmatched junction bases: 13. There are 18 residues in the CDR3. Germline V gene sequence: CDR1 SGHDN, CDR2 FVKESK. In DNA, the CDR3 is TGTGCCAGCAGCCAAGAGGCCAGCTTGACTAGCGATGGAGATACGCAGTATTTT. It specifies CASSQEASLTSDGDTQYF.

The chain couples TRBV14 to TRBJ2-5; D might be TRBD2 (5 bases). V was pared by 1 base and J by 4 bases, with 7 bases between. Germline CDR1 SGHDN, CDR2 FVKESK. CDR3 length: 13 amino acids. The CDR3 DNA is TGTGCCAGCAGCCAAGTTAGCGCAGAGACCCAGTACTTC. As protein: CASSQVSAETQYF.

The genes are TRBV27 and TRBJ2-1, with D maybe TRBD2 (5 bases). Germline V gives CDR1 MNHEY, CDR2 SMNVEV (reference sequence). CDR3 length: 13 amino acids. Trimming left V 6 bases short and J 7 bases short, with 13 bases between. The CDR3 region is CASRHVGGNEQFF. In DNA form, the CDR3 reads TGTGCCAGCAGGCACGTGGGCGGGAATGAGCAGTTCTTC.

The genes are TRBV5-1 and TRBJ2-3, with 7 bases fitting TRBD1. This CDR3 is 14 amino acids long. CDR1 and CDR2 from the germline V gene are SGHRS and YFSETQ. The ends lost 4 bases at V and 4 bases at J; junction bases unmatched: 6. The CDR3 DNA is TGCGCCAGCAGCGAAGGGACAGCATCAGATACGCAGTATTTT. As protein: CASSEGTASDTQYF.

Ten or more counts support this clone. J is TRBJ1-1 and V is TRBV19; D unresolved. V dropped 5 bases and J dropped 7 bases, with 14 bases sitting between them. This CDR3 region has 13 residues. The germline CDR1 and CDR2 sequences are LNHDA and SQIVND (reference sequence). For the CDR3, the DNA is TGTGCCAGTAGTCCCCGGCTCGGTGGTGAAGCTTTCTTT. Translated: CASSPRLGGEAFF.

Concerning this clone: Other DNA variants within this sample encode the same CDR3. Here the CDR3 reads CASSVGGQQETQYF. DNA for the CDR3: TGTGCCAGCAGCGTAGGGGGCCAACAAGAGACCCAGTACTTC. J is TRBJ2-5 and V is TRBV9; D may be TRBD1 (5 bases). The CDR3 is made up of 14 amino acids. Germline CDR1 is SGDLS and CDR2 is YYNGEE. V shed 0 bases and J shed 2 bases, with 8 bases lying between them. Supplemented by reference TRBV9 and TRBJ2-5, the full variable domain reads DSGVTQTPKHLITATGQRVTLRCSPRSGDLSVYWYQQSLDQGLQFLIQYYNGEERAKGNILERFSAQQFPDLHSELNLSSLELGDSALYFCASSVGGQQETQYFGPGTRLLVL.

This rearrangement joins TRBV25-1 to TRBJ2-2; 7 bases map to TRBD2. V gave up 7 bases and J gave up 1 base; unmatched junction bases: 3. The CDR3 length is 14 residues. Germline assignment: CDR1 MGHDK and CDR2 SYGVNS. Here the CDR3 DNA reads TGTGCCAGCACAAGGGAGGGGAACACCGGGGAGCTGTTTTTT. As protein: CASTREGNTGELFF. The full variable domain, its missing parts supplied by reference TRBV25-1 and TRBJ2-2, is EADIYQTPRYLVIGTGKKITLECSQTMGHDKMYWYQQDPGMELHLIHYSYGVNSTEKGDLSSESTVSRIRTEHFPLTLESARPSHTSQYLCASTREGNTGELFFGEGSRLTVL.

This clone was picked up a small number of times. The gene calls are TRBV10-3 and TRBJ2-2; D is ambiguous. With 7 bases removed from V and 6 bases from J, the gap between germline ends came to 6 bases. This CDR3 is 11 amino acids long. The germline CDR1 and CDR2 sequences are ENHRY and SYGVKD. CDR3 in amino acids: CAIIGAGELFF. CDR3 coding DNA: TGTGCCATCATTGGGGCCGGGGAGCTGTTTTTT.

This clone was seen a handful of times. The chain is built from TRBV7-2 and TRBJ2-3; weak D call: TRBD2 (5 bases). The CDR3 spans 18 residues. Germline-derived CDR1 and CDR2 are SGHTA and FQGNSA. Between the trimmed V and J ends, which lost 2 bases and 0 bases, there was a span of 18 bases. The CDR3 loop is CASSLLGRSGSSTDTQYF. The CDR3 nucleotides read TGTGCCAGCAGCTTATTGGGTCGGAGCGGCTCTAGCACAGATACGCAGTATTTT.

This clone was seen ten or more times. CDR3: CASSLQGARSETQYF. CDR3 DNA: TGTGCCAGCAGTTTACAGGGGGCGCGGAGTGAGACCCAGTACTTC. The rearrangement joins TRBV28 to TRBJ2-5; 8 nucleotides match TRBD1. Trimming cost V 2 bases and J 5 bases; bases outside gene matches: 7. The CDR3 spans 15 residues. Looked up from germline, CDR1 is MDHEN and CDR2 is SYDVKM. Full variable domain (missing parts from reference TRBV28 and TRBJ2-5): DVKVTQSSRYLVKRTGEKVFLECVQDMDHENMFWYRQDPGLGLRLIYFSYDVKMKEKGDIPEGYSVSREKKERFSLILESASTNQTSMYLCASSLQGARSETQYFGPGTRLLVL.

This clone was found a few times. The chain links TRBV30 to TRBJ2-7; D might be TRBD1 (5 bases). CDR3 length: 12 residues. Germline CDR1 reads GTSNPN; CDR2 reads SVGIG (reference sequence). The CDR3 DNA sequence: TGTGCGTCGCACCAGGGCTCCTACGAGCAGTACTTC. Its translation is CASHQGSYEQYF.

This clone showed up many times. The rearrangement joins TRBV29-1 to TRBJ2-3, with D perhaps matching TRBD2 (7 bases). V was pared by 7 bases and J by 5 bases, with 22 bases between. The CDR3 is made up of 15 amino acids. The germline gives CDR1 SQVTM, CDR2 ANQGSEA. The CDR3 here is CSATSMGGRVDTQYF. DNA of the CDR3: TGCAGCGCCACCTCGATGGGGGGGCGAGTAGATACGCAGTATTTT.

This clone was detected a few times. The chain has TRBV9 and TRBJ2-1; perhaps TRBD1 as D (6 bases). Germline loops: CDR1 SGDLS, CDR2 YYNGEE. V lost 0 bases to trimming and J lost 2 bases, with 9 bases between them. The CDR3 is 15 amino acids. The CDR3, as DNA: TGTGCCAGCAGCGTAGAACAGGGCCCCTACAATGAGCAGTTCTTC. Its protein is CASSVEQGPYNEQFF.

The rearrangement links TRBV6-5 to TRBJ2-5; a weak D match, TRBD1 (5 bases). Germline V lookup: CDR1 MNHEY, CDR2 SVGAGI. This CDR3 contains 14 residues. V was shortened by 2 bases and J by 1 base, with 8 bases between the two germline ends. The chain's CDR3 is CASSYRQGQETQYF. CDR3 nucleotide sequence: TGTGCCAGCAGTTACCGCCAGGGCCAAGAGACCCAGTACTTC.

This chain uses TRBV29-1 with TRBJ2-5, with 8 bases aligning to TRBD2. Gene TRBJ2-7 matches the end of the DNA better, so the J call may be wrong. Per germline, CDR1 SQVTM and CDR2 ANQGSEA. The CDR3 contains 12 residues. For the CDR3, the DNA is TGCAGCGTCGGGACTAGCTCCTACGAGCAGTACTTC. Translated, it gives CSVGTSSYEQYF.

V gene TRBV7-2 combines with J gene TRBJ1-3; D unresolved. From germline, CDR1 is SGHTA and CDR2 FQGNSA. V dropped 0 bases and J dropped 1 base, with 7 bases sitting between them. The CDR3 spans 15 residues. The CDR3: CASSLAPASGNTIYF. CDR3 nucleotide sequence: TGTGCCAGCAGCTTAGCTCCAGCTTCTGGAAACACCATATATTTT.

This chain joins TRBV18 and TRBJ2-5; 10 bases match TRBD1. The germline V gene encodes CDR1 KGHSH and CDR2 LQKENI. Germline trimming cut 6 bases from V and 5 bases from J; bases unmatched to any gene: 6. CDR3 length: 14 residues. The CDR3 DNA follows: TGTGCCAGCTCCCGAGGACAGGGGGTCGAGACCCAGTACTTC. It translates to CASSRGQGVETQYF.

The chain employs TRBV28 and TRBJ2-2; D ambiguous. Germline lookup yields CDR1 MDHEN and CDR2 SYDVKM. This CDR3 contains 16 residues. V lost 6 bases and J 4 bases, leaving 18 bases between the germline ends. The CDR3 sequence: CASRSQGLVSTGELFF. The CDR3 DNA follows: TGTGCCAGCAGGTCCCAAGGTTTAGTGAGCACCGGGGAGCTGTTTTTT.

The chain carries TRBV19 and TRBJ2-7; 8 nucleotides agree with TRBD2. In germline, CDR1 is LNHDA, CDR2 SQIVND (reference sequence). V lost 9 bases, J lost 2 bases, and 3 bases stayed unmatched. The CDR3 extends over 12 amino acids. As DNA, the CDR3 is TGTGCCAGCTCCGGGAGGGCCTACGAGCAGTACTTC. It codes for CASSGRAYEQYF.

The rearrangement links TRBV30 to TRBJ1-1; D might be TRBD1 (6 bases). The ends were cut back, 4 bases at V and 11 bases at J, with 17 bases in the middle. The CDR3 extends over 12 amino acids. CDR1 and CDR2 (germline): GTSNPN, SVGIG (reference sequence). The CDR3 loop is CAWTDRRLSAFF. The CDR3 DNA reads TGTGCCTGGACGGACAGACGACTGAGTGCTTTCTTT.

V is TRBV5-1 and J is TRBJ2-1; D gene uncertain. From germline, CDR1 is SGHRS and CDR2 YFSETQ. V dropped 0 bases and J dropped 1 base, with 8 bases sitting between them. This CDR3 spans 15 amino acids. DNA of the CDR3: TGCGCCAGCAGCTTGGAGGGTGGATCCTACAATGAGCAGTTCTTC. Protein sequence: CASSLEGGSYNEQFF. Together with reference TRBV5-1 and TRBJ2-1, the CDR3 gives the full variable domain: KAGVTQTPRYLIKTRGQQVTLSCSPISGHRSVSWYQQTPGQGLQFLFEYFSETQRNKGNFPGRFSGRQFSNSRSEMNVSTLELGDSALYLCASSLEGGSYNEQFFGPGTRLTVL.

The V and J genes are TRBV4-3 and TRBJ2-7; 12 bases are a match to TRBD1. V gave up 0 bases and J gave up 5 bases; unmatched junction bases: 2. This CDR3 spans 15 amino acids. Germline V CDR1 and CDR2: LGHNA, YSLEER. CDR3 coding DNA: TGCGCCAGCAGCCAAGAGGGACAGGGGGCCCACGAGCAGTACTTC. It codes for CASSQEGQGAHEQYF.

This clone was detected only a few times. The chain is built from TRBV9 and TRBJ1-2, with D possibly being TRBD1 (6 bases). Germline V CDR1 and CDR2: SGDLS, YYNGEE. Deletions cut 4 bases from V and 7 bases from J, with 17 bases between. The CDR3 extends over 14 amino acids. The DNA for the CDR3 is TGTGCCAGCAGCCCTACAGGGCTCTCAGGTGGCTACACCTTC. As protein: CASSPTGLSGGYTF. Combining the CDR3 with reference TRBV9 and TRBJ1-2 gives the whole variable domain DSGVTQTPKHLITATGQRVTLRCSPRSGDLSVYWYQQSLDQGLQFLIQYYNGEERAKGNILERFSAQQFPDLHSELNLSSLELGDSALYFCASSPTGLSGGYTFGSGTRLTVV.

The chain carries TRBV5-6 and TRBJ2-5; D unresolved. Between the trimmed V and J ends, which lost 2 bases and 1 base, there was a span of 9 bases. The V gene's germline CDR1 is SGHDT and CDR2 YYEEEE. The CDR3 contains 14 residues. As DNA, the CDR3 is TGTGCCAGCAGCTTAAAGGGTTTCCAAGAGACCCAGTACTTC. This translates into CASSLKGFQETQYF.

The J gene is TRBJ2-7, the V gene TRBV27; D unresolved. V was clipped by 4 bases and J by 2 bases, with 9 bases between them. The CDR3 sequence is 13 residues long. Looked up from germline, CDR1 is MNHEY and CDR2 is SMNVEV (reference sequence). The CDR3 here is CASSSLGPYEQYF. Here the CDR3 DNA reads TGTGCCAGCAGTTCACTGGGCCCCTACGAGCAGTACTTC.